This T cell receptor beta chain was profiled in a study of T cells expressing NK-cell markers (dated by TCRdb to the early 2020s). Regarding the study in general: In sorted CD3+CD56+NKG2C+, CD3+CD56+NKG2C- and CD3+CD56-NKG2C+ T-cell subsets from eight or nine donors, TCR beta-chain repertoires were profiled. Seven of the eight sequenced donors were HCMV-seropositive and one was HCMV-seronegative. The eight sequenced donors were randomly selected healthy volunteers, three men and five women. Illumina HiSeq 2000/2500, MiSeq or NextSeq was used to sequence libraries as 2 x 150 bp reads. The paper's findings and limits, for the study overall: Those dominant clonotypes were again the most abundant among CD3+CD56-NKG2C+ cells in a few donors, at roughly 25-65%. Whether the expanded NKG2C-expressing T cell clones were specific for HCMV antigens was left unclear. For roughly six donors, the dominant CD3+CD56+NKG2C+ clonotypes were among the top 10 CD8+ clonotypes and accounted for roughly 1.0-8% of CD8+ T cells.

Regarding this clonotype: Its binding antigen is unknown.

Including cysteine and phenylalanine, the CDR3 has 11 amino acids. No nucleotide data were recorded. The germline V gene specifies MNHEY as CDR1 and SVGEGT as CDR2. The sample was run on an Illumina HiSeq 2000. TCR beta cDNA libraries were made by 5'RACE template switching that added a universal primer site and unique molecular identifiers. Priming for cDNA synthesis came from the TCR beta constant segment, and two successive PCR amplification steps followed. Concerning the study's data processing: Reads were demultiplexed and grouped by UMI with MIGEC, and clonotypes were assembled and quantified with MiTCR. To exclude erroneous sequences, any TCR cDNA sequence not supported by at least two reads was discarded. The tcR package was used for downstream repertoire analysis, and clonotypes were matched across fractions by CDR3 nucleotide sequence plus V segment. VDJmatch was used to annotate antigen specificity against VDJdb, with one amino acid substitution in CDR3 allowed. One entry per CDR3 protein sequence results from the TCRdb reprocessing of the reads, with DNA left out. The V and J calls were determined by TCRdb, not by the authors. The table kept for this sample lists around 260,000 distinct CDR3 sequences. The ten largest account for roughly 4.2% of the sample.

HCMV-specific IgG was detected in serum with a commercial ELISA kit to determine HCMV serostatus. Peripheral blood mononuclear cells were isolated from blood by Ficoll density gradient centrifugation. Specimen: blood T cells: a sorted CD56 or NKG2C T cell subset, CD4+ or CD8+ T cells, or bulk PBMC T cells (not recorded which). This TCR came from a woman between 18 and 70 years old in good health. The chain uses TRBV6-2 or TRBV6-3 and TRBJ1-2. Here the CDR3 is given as CASEAAAGYTF.